A selection of T cell receptor beta chains follows, all from one sample in a study of shared clonotypes between healthy human individuals. Some clones are missing from TCRdb's copy, which holds only in-frame ones; the method was immunoSEQ multiplex PCR. Of some 500,000 clones in the sample, about 80% were seen once. The sequencing sample was made of PBMCs. The receptors were sampled from a middle-aged woman in good health. Some clones in this sample may be carry-over from other donors' samples. Each CDR3 is given with its conserved first and last residue. Fields, in order: D gene, V gene, J gene, clone size, CDR3 DNA, CDR3 protein. A D gene is named only where the DNA matches it firmly. Expanded clones are given a class, and other clones once, few, many or no size at all.

D gene: -
V gene: TRBV6-6
J gene: TRBJ1-2
clone size: -
CDR3 DNA: TGTGCCAGCAGAGCCGGAGGCACCTCTAACTATGGCTACACCTTC
CDR3 protein: CASRAGGTSNYGYTF

D gene: -
V gene: TRBV6-5
J gene: TRBJ2-7
clone size: -
CDR3 DNA: TGTGCCAGCAGTTACTTTTCGACACTGTCCTACGAGCAGTACTTC
CDR3 protein: CASSYFSTLSYEQYF

D gene: -
V gene: TRBV10-3
J gene: TRBJ1-1
clone size: -
CDR3 DNA: TGTGCCACCCGAGCACAGTGGCCTGAAGCTTTCTTT
CDR3 protein: CATRAQWPEAFF

D gene: TRBD2
V gene: TRBV11-2
J gene: TRBJ2-3
clone size: -
CDR3 DNA: TGTGCCAGCAGCTTAGCGGGGGGGGCAGCGCTGGGAGATACGCAGTATTTT
CDR3 protein: CASSLAGGAALGDTQYF

D gene: -
V gene: TRBV21-1
J gene: TRBJ2-7
clone size: once
CDR3 DNA: TGTGCCAGCAGTCATACAGGGGGCGAGCAGTACTTC
CDR3 protein: CASSHTGGEQYF

D gene: TRBD2
V gene: TRBV28
J gene: TRBJ2-7
clone size: -
CDR3 DNA: TGTGCAGGCGGGAGAGGGTACGAGCAGTACTTC
CDR3 protein: CAGGRGYEQYF

D gene: TRBD1
V gene: TRBV7-3
J gene: TRBJ2-7
clone size: -
CDR3 DNA: TGTGCCAGCAGCTTAAAACAACCGGGCCGGACAGGGGGACCCCTCTCGGAAAACGAGCAGTACTTC
CDR3 protein: CASSLKQPGRTGGPLSENEQYF

D gene: -
V gene: TRBV7-8
J gene: TRBJ2-1
clone size: -
CDR3 DNA: TGTGCCAGCAGCTTCGGGACTTTTGGTGAGCAGTTCTTC
CDR3 protein: CASSFGTFGEQFF

D gene: -
V gene: TRBV2
J gene: TRBJ2-5
clone size: -
CDR3 DNA: TGTGCCAGCAGTGGGCCCATGGCCACCGAGACCCAGTACTTC
CDR3 protein: CASSGPMATETQYF

D gene: -
V gene: TRBV5-4
J gene: TRBJ2-2
clone size: few
CDR3 DNA: TGTGCCAGCAGCCGAATAGATGGGGAGCTGTTTTTT
CDR3 protein: CASSRIDGELFF

D gene: TRBD2
V gene: TRBV7-3
J gene: TRBJ2-1
clone size: -
CDR3 DNA: TGTGCCAGCAGCTTAAATCCGGGAGGGGCCTACAATGAGCAGTTCTTC
CDR3 protein: CASSLNPGGAYNEQFF

D gene: -
V gene: TRBV7-9
J gene: TRBJ1-4
clone size: -
CDR3 DNA: TGTGCCAGCAGCTTAGAATCCCAGGGATTTGAAAAACTGTTTTTT
CDR3 protein: CASSLESQGFEKLFF

D gene: TRBD1
V gene: TRBV7-8
J gene: TRBJ2-1
clone size: -
CDR3 DNA: TGTGCCAGCAGCGCGGCGCAGGGGGCAGGTAATGAGCAGTTCTTC
CDR3 protein: CASSAAQGAGNEQFF

D gene: -
V gene: TRBV6-1
J gene: TRBJ1-2
clone size: medium-sized
CDR3 DNA: TGTGCCAGCAGTGAGGGTAACTATGGCTACACCTTC
CDR3 protein: CASSEGNYGYTF

D gene: -
V gene: TRBV19
J gene: TRBJ2-3
clone size: -
CDR3 DNA: TGTGCCAGTTCTCGGGGGCTCACAGATACGCAGTATTTT
CDR3 protein: CASSRGLTDTQYF